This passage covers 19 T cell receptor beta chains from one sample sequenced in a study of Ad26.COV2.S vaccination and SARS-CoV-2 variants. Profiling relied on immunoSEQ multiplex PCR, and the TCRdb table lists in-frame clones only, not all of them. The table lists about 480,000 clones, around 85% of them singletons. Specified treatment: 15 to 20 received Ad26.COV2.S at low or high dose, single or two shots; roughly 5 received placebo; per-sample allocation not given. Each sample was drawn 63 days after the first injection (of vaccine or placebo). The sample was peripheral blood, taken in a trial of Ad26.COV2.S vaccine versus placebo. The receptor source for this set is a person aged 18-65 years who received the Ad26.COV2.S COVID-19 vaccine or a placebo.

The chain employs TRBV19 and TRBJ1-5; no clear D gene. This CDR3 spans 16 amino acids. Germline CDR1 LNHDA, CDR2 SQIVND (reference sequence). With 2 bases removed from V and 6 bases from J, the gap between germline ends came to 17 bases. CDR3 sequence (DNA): TGTGCCAGTAGTATAAGGTTTGTGGGCCGTATTCAGCCCCAGCATTTT. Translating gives CASSIRFVGRIQPQHF.

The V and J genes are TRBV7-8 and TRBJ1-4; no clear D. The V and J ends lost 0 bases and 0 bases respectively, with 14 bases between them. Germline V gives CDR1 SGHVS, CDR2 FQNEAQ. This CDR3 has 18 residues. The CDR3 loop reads CASSLALVRSATNEKLFF. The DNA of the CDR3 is TGTGCCAGCAGCTTAGCCTTAGTCAGGTCTGCAACTAATGAAAAACTGTTTTTT.

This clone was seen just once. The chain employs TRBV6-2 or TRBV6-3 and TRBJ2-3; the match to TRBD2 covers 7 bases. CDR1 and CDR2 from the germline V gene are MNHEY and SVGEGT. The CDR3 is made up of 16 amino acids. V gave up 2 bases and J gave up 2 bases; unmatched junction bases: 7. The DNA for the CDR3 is TGTGCCAGCAGTTACAGGTTGCGGGGGTCCACAGATACGCAGTATTTT. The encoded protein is CASSYRLRGSTDTQYF.

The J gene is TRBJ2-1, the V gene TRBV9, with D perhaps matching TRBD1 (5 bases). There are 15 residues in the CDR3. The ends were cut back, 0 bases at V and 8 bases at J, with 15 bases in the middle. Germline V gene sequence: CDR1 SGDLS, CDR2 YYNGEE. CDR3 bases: TGTGCCAGCAGCGTAGGATCTTGGGGCCAAGATGAGCAGTTCTTC. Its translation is CASSVGSWGQDEQFF.

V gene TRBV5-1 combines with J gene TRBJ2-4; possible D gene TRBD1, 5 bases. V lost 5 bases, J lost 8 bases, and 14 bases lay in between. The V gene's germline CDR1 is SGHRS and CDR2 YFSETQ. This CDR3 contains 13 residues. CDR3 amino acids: CASSKGPLDIQYF. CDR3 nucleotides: TGCGCCAGCAGTAAGGGGCCTCTCGACATTCAGTACTTC. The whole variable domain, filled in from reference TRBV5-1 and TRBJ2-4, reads KAGVTQTPRYLIKTRGQQVTLSCSPISGHRSVSWYQQTPGQGLQFLFEYFSETQRNKGNFPGRFSGRQFSNSRSEMNVSTLELGDSALYLCASSKGPLDIQYFGAGTRLSVL.

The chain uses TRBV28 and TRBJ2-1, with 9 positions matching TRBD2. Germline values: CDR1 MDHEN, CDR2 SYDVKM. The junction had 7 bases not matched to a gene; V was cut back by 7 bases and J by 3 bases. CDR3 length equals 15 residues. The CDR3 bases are TGTGCCAGCACTGTAGCGGGAGTTCTCTACAATGAGCAGTTCTTC. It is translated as CASTVAGVLYNEQFF.

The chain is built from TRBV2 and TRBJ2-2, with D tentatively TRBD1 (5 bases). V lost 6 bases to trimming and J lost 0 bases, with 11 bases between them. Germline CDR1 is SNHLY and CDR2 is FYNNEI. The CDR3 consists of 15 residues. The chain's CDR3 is CASRTENPNTGELFF. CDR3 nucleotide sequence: TGTGCCAGCAGGACAGAGAATCCGAACACCGGGGAGCTGTTTTTT.

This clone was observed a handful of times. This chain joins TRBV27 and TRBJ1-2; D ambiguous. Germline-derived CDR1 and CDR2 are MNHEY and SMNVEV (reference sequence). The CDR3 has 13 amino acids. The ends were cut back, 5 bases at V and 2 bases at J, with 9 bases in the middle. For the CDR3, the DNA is TGTGCCAGCAGTAAGCTAGGGAACTATGGCTACACCTTC. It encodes CASSKLGNYGYTF.

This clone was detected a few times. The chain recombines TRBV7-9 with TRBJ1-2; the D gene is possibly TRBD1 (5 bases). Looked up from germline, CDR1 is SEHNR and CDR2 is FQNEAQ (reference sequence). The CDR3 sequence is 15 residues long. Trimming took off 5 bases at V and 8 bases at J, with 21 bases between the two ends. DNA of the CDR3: TGTGCCAGCAGCCCGACCGGGACTCAGGGAATCGGCTACACCTTC. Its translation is CASSPTGTQGIGYTF. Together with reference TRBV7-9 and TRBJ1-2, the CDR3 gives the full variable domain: DTGVSQNPRHKITKRGQNVTFRCDPISEHNRLYWYRQTLGQGPEFLTYFQNEAQLEKSRLLSDRFSAERPKGSFSTLEIQRTEQGDSAMYLCASSPTGTQGIGYTFGSGTRLTVV.

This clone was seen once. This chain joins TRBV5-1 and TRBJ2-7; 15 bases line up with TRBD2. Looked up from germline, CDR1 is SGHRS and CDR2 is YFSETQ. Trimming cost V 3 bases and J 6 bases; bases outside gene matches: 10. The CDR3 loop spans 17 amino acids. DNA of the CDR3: TGCGCCAGCAGCTCGGGGACTAGCGGGAGGTTATTGGGCGAGCAGTACTTC. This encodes CASSSGTSGRLLGEQYF.

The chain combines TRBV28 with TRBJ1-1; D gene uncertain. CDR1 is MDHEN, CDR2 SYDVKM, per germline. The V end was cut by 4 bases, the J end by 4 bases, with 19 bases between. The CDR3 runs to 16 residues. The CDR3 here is CASSSPEQTSSTEAFF. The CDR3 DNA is TGTGCCAGCAGTTCTCCCGAACAGACCTCGAGCACTGAAGCTTTCTTT.

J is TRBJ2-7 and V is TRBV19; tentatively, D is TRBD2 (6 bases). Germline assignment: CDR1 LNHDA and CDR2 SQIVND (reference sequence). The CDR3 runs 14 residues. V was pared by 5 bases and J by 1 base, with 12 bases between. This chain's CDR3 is CASSGLSGSYEQYF. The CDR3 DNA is TGTGCCAGTAGTGGTCTTAGCGGTTCCTACGAGCAGTACTTC.

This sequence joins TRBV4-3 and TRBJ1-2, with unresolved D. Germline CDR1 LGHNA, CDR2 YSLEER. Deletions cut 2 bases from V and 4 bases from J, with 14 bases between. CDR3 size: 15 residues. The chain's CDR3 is CASSQSPDVSYGYTF. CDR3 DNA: TGCGCCAGCAGCCAATCCCCCGACGTTTCCTATGGCTACACCTTC.

In DNA form, the CDR3 reads TGTGCCAGCAGTTTGTTGAGCGAGCAGTACTTC. Encoded protein: CASSLLSEQYF. V and J are TRBV12-3 or TRBV12-4 and TRBJ2-7; D ambiguous. This CDR3 has 11 residues. Between the trimmed V and J ends, which lost 3 bases and 6 bases, there was a span of 6 bases.

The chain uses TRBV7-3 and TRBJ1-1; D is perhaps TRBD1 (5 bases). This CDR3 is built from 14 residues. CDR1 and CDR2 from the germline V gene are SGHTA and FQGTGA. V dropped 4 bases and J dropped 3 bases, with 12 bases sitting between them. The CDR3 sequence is CASSSDPGDTEAFF. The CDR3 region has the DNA TGTGCCAGCAGCTCGGACCCGGGGGACACTGAAGCTTTCTTT.

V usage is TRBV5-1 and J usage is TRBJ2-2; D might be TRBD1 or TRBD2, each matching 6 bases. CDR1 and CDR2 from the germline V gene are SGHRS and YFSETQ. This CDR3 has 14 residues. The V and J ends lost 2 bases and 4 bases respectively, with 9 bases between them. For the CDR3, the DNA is TGCGCCAGCAGCTTTGGAGGGGGCACCGGGGAGCTGTTTTTT. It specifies CASSFGGGTGELFF.

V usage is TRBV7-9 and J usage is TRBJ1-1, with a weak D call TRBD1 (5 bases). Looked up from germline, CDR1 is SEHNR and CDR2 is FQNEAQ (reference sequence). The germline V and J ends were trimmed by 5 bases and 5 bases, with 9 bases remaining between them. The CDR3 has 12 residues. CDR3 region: CASSRQGTEAFF. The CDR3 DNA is TGTGCCAGCAGCCGTCAGGGTACTGAAGCTTTCTTT.

CDR3 sequence: CASSITRGPEAFF. The CDR3 DNA reads as TGTGCCAGTAGTATTACGAGGGGGCCTGAAGCTTTCTTT. This chain links TRBV19 with TRBJ1-1; TRBD1 matches 7 bases. This CDR3 region has 13 residues. V shed 3 bases, J shed 6 bases, and the junction held 4 bases outside the gene matches. CDR1 and CDR2 from the germline V gene are LNHDA and SQIVND (reference sequence).

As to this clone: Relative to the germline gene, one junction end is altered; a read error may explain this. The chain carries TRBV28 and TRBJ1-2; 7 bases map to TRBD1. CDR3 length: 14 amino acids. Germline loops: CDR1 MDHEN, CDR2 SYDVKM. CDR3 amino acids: CASSLSSQGSRALF. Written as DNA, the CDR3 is TGTGCCAGCAGTTTAAGTTCACAGGGGAGTCGGGCCCTCTTC.